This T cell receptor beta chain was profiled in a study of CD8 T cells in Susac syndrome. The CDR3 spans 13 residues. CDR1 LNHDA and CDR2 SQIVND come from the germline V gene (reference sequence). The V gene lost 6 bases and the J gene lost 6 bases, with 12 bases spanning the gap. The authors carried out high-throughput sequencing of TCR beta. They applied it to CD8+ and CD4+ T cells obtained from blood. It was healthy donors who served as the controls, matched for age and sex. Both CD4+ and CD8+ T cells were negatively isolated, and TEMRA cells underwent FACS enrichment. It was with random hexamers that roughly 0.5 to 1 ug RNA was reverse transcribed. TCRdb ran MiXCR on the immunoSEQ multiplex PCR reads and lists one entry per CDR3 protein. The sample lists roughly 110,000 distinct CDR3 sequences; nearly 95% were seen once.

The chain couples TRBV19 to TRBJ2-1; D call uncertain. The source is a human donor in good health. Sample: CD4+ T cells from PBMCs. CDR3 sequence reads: CASSGGRINEQFF. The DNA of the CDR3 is TGTGCCAGTAGCGGTGGGCGGATCAATGAGCAGTTCTTC.